The source of this TCR beta chain is a study of blood T cells in healthy people across ages. Whole-study context: The capture of about one barcoded beta molecule per two T cells was achieved by template switching.

This CDR3 has 14 amino acids. V was trimmed by 2 bases and J by 4 bases, leaving 8 bases between them. Germline assignment: CDR1 KGHDR and CDR2 SFDVKD. The second PCR ran 7 to 11 cycles with a sample-barcoded 5' primer and J-beta primers. Each cDNA molecule carried a tag from a template-switch adaptor that contained 12 random nucleotides. TCRdb re-derived calls from the 5' RACE reads in MiXCR, one entry per CDR3 protein. Of about 1 million distinct CDR3 sequences in the sample, 40% to 45% are singletons; the top ten hold about 19%. The receptor was derived from a woman aged 60-75 years in good health. The rearrangement links TRBV24-1 to TRBJ2-1; D perhaps matches TRBD1 (6 bases). The specimen was blood. The CDR3 DNA reads TGTGCCACCAGTGATTATACAGGGTACAATGAGCAGTTCTTC. Its protein is CATSDYTGYNEQFF.